Given below is one T cell receptor (beta chain) in context. The data were taken from a study of blood T cell repertoires in COVID-19. At the level of the study: There were acute and convalescent COVID-19 samples, and they came from the United States, Italy and Spain. The analysed material was cDNA or gDNA that came from T cells, B-cell-depleted T cells, or PBMCs.

CDR3 length equals 15 residues. Authors' methods: Reference gene primer amplification yielded estimated nucleated cell counts. Sequencing was performed with immunoSEQ multiplex PCR; in TCRdb, only in-frame clones are kept and a portion is missing. The V and J calls and the clone size are those of that table, but D and trimming were determined from the DNA. The data hold more than 85,000 clones, with approximately 90% observed a single time. The sequence was obtained from a woman aged 45-60 years with acute or convalescent COVID-19. Sequencing used peripheral blood. The chain recombines TRBV21-1 with TRBJ2-7; the table's TRBD2 call for D was not verified on the DNA. TRBV21-1 is tagged as a pseudogene. DNA of the CDR3: TGTGCCAGCAGCAATCCTCTAGCGGGAACCTACGAGCAGTACTTC. It translates to CASSNPLAGTYEQYF.